A single sample is the source of the 22 T cell receptor beta chains below, sequenced in a study of human T cells and chemical hapten exposure. Each CDR3 protein is one row after TCRdb ran MiXCR on the RACE reads. The sample has about 110,000 distinct CDR3 sequences; less than 15% are singletons. Regarding time point: pre-sensitization, week 0. Regarding treatment: therapeutic diphenylcyclopropenone sensitization with weekly scalp DPC. The source was whole blood, collected in connection with sensitization to the hapten diphenylcyclopropenone (DPC). These receptors were obtained from a woman aged 45-60 years with alopecia areata. Some clones in this sample may be carry-over from other donors' samples.

This clonotype was seen a handful of times. V is TRBV3-1 and J is TRBJ1-3; tentatively, D is TRBD1 (6 bases). Between the trimmed V and J ends, which lost 5 bases and 2 bases, there was a span of 13 bases. CDR1 and CDR2 from the germline V gene are LGHDT and YNNKEL (reference sequence). The CDR3 sequence is 15 residues long. CDR3 region: CASSTHRETGNTIYF. In nucleotides, the CDR3 is TGTGCCAGCAGCACCCACAGGGAAACTGGAAACACCATATATTTT.

This chain joins TRBV5-5 and TRBJ2-1; possibly TRBD1 or TRBD2 for D (6 bases each). The germline V gene encodes CDR1 SGHKS and CDR2 YYEKEE (reference sequence). The CDR3 is 14 amino acids. V was shortened by 4 bases and J by 8 bases, with 16 bases between the two germline ends. The CDR3 protein is CASSPGAAFDEQFF. Written as DNA, the CDR3 is TGTGCCAGCAGCCCGGGGGCGGCCTTCGATGAGCAGTTCTTC.

This clonotype was counted only a few times. The chain has TRBV29-1 and TRBJ1-2; no clear D. Germline values: CDR1 SQVTM, CDR2 ANQGSEA. V lost 7 bases and J lost 6, with 9 bases in between. This CDR3 region has 10 residues. The CDR3 reads CSDRENGYTF. In DNA form, the CDR3 reads TGCAGCGATAGGGAGAATGGCTACACCTTC.

This clonotype occurred a few times. J is TRBJ1-4 and V is TRBV19; TRBD1 matches 10 bases. This CDR3 has 15 residues. The germline CDR1 and CDR2 sequences are LNHDA and SQIVND (reference sequence). V shed 4 bases, J shed 7 bases, and the junction held 6 bases outside the gene matches. The CDR3 DNA reads TGTGCCAGTAGTACATGGGACAGGGGAGTTGAAAAACTGTTTTTT. Residues: CASSTWDRGVEKLFF.

V usage is TRBV6-1 and J usage is TRBJ2-1; 12 bases are shared with TRBD2. The CDR3 extends over 17 amino acids. In germline, CDR1 is MNHNS, CDR2 SASEGT. J lost 2 bases, V lost 4 bases, and 6 bases had no gene match. The CDR3 DNA reads as TGTGCCAGCAGTGCCCTAGCGGGGGGGACAACCTACAATGAGCAGTTCTTC. Residues: CASSALAGGTTYNEQFF.

Only a few counts were recorded for this clonotype. The V gene is TRBV14, the J gene TRBJ1-4, with D maybe TRBD1 (6 bases). The CDR3 sequence is 15 residues long. In germline, CDR1 is SGHDN, CDR2 FVKESK. Trimming shortened V by 0 bases and J by 8 bases, and 13 bases separated the two germline ends. CDR3 bases: TGTGCCAGCAGCCAAGAAAACAGGGCTGGGGAAAAACTGTTTTTT. Translation: CASSQENRAGEKLFF.

This clonotype has only a few counts. The DNA of the CDR3 is TGTGCCAGTAGTATGAATGAAGCGGGAGGAGAGACCCAGTACTTC. This codes for CASSMNEAGGETQYF. This chain links TRBV19 with TRBJ2-5; 9 nucleotides align to TRBD2. The germline V gene has CDR1 LNHDA and CDR2 SQIVND (reference sequence). V lost 3 bases to trimming and J lost 4 bases; unmatched junction nucleotides: 6. The CDR3 totals 15 residues.

V is TRBV6-2 or TRBV6-3 and J is TRBJ2-3; no clear D. Deletions cut 4 bases from V and 4 bases from J, with 9 bases between. Germline CDR1 and CDR2: MNHEY and SVGEGT. The CDR3 contains 13 residues. For the CDR3, the DNA is TGTGCCAGCAGTTCGACGTTATCAGATACGCAGTATTTT. This encodes CASSSTLSDTQYF.

This clonotype was found a few times. The chain links TRBV5-1 to TRBJ2-2; D gene ambiguous. Germline assignment: CDR1 SGHRS and CDR2 YFSETQ. V gave up 0 bases and J gave up 3 bases, with 6 bases separating them. The CDR3 spans 14 residues. DNA for the CDR3: TGCGCCAGCAGCTTGGGCCCTCACACCGGGGAGCTGTTTTTT. Amino acid sequence: CASSLGPHTGELFF.

In this sample, this clonotype turned up many times. The chain carries TRBV18 and TRBJ2-7; 7 positions match TRBD1. The CDR3 loop spans 14 amino acids. V shed 6 bases and J 2 bases; nucleotides not matched to a gene: 7. Germline V gene data show CDR1 as KGHSH and CDR2 as LQKENI. The CDR3 is CASSGDRVAYEQYF. The CDR3 nucleotides are TGTGCCAGCTCGGGCGACAGGGTCGCCTACGAGCAGTACTTC.

This clonotype was seen only a few times. V gene TRBV4-1 combines with J gene TRBJ2-1, with D possibly TRBD2 on 5 matching bases. The germline V gene has CDR1 MGHRA and CDR2 YSYEKL. The CDR3 is 17 amino acids. The V gene lost 1 base and the J gene lost 0 bases, with 13 bases spanning the gap. The CDR3 reads CASSQGAGPNSYNEQFF. CDR3 DNA sequence: TGCGCCAGCAGCCAAGGCGCGGGTCCCAACTCCTACAATGAGCAGTTCTTC.

CDR3 bases: TGTGCCAGCAGCTTAGCTCCCGGACAGTGGAACACTGAAGCTTTCTTT. Residues: CASSLAPGQWNTEAFF. V is TRBV7-9 and J is TRBJ1-1, with a tentative D call TRBD1 (6 bases). V shed 0 bases and J shed 1 base, with 12 bases lying between them. Looked up from germline, CDR1 is SEHNR and CDR2 is FQNEAQ (reference sequence). There are 16 residues in the CDR3.

Many counts were recorded for this clonotype. This chain uses TRBV29-1 with TRBJ2-1; D is uncertain. CDR3 length: 15 amino acids. CDR1 SQVTM and CDR2 ANQGSEA come from the germline V gene. V was trimmed by 5 bases and J by 8 bases, leaving 22 bases between them. This CDR3 is CSVPRLTPIVDEQFF. The DNA of the CDR3 is TGCAGCGTTCCGAGGTTGACCCCCATAGTCGATGAGCAGTTCTTC.

This clonotype showed up many times. The chain combines TRBV20-1 with TRBJ1-2; TRBD1 is a possible D gene (6 bases). V lost 5 bases, J lost 7 bases, and 20 bases lay in between. Germline CDR1 and CDR2: DFQATT and SNEGSKA (reference sequence). This CDR3 contains 14 residues. CDR3 sequence: CSALDRSFLSGYTF. Here the CDR3 DNA reads TGCAGTGCTTTAGACAGGTCCTTTTTATCTGGCTACACCTTC.

This clonotype was counted a few times. The CDR3 sequence is CASCRQRSSYNSPLHF. The CDR3 nucleotides are TGTGCCAGCTGCCGTCAGAGGAGCTCCTATAATTCACCCCTCCACTTT. This chain joins TRBV6-5 and TRBJ1-6; unclear D gene. V was cut by 8 bases and J by 0 bases, with 14 bases left in between. CDR1 and CDR2 from the germline V gene are MNHEY and SVGAGI. The CDR3 length is 16 residues.

This clonotype has just a few counts. CDR3 bases: TGCAGTGCCCCGAGGGTGACTGGCTACACCTTC. It is translated as CSAPRVTGYTF. This chain joins TRBV20-1 and TRBJ1-2, with D uncertain. Trimming took 6 bases from V and 7 from J, leaving 12 bases between them. CDR3 size: 11 residues. From germline, CDR1 is DFQATT and CDR2 SNEGSKA (reference sequence).

This clonotype was picked up a small number of times. This chain joins TRBV24-1 and TRBJ1-5; D gene unclear. V was pared by 1 base and J by 6 bases, with 6 bases between. There are 13 residues in the CDR3. Germline V CDR1 and CDR2: KGHDR, SFDVKD. The CDR3 reads CATSDFRAQPQHF. The CDR3, as DNA: TGTGCCACCAGTGATTTTCGGGCTCAGCCCCAGCATTTT.

This clonotype occurred a few times. This chain joins TRBV18 and TRBJ1-2; possible D gene TRBD1, 5 bases. The CDR3 is 15 amino acids. Per the germline V gene, CDR1 is KGHSH and CDR2 is LQKENI. V dropped 5 bases and J dropped 0 bases, with 13 bases sitting between them. This CDR3 reads CASSSPGSANYGYTF. DNA for the CDR3: TGTGCCAGCTCATCCCCAGGGTCCGCTAACTATGGCTACACCTTC.

This clonotype has a handful of counts. This chain joins TRBV28 and TRBJ1-1; D is uncertain. This CDR3 is 12 amino acids long. Germline CDR1 and CDR2: MDHEN and SYDVKM. Trimming removed 5 bases at V and 4 bases at J, with 8 bases between. The CDR3 coding sequence is TGTGCCAGCAGTGAAGTGGTCACTGAAGCTTTCTTT. This gives the protein CASSEVVTEAFF.

The chain is built from TRBV7-2 and TRBJ2-2; D not resolved. The V end was cut by 4 bases, the J end by 6 bases, with 6 bases between. CDR3 length equals 12 residues. CDR1 and CDR2 from the germline V gene are SGHTA and FQGNSA. The CDR3 DNA follows: TGTGCCAGCAGCTCAAGCGCCGGGGAGCTGTTTTTT. This encodes CASSSSAGELFF.

The chain employs TRBV6-5 and TRBJ2-2; D is perhaps TRBD2 (5 bases). Trimming cost V 6 bases and J 7 bases, with 6 bases left between them. Germline V gene data show CDR1 as MNHEY and CDR2 as SVGAGI. The CDR3 is 11 residues long. CDR3 nucleotides: TGTGCCAGCAGAAGCGGCGGGGAGCTGTTTTTT. It yields the protein CASRSGGELFF.

A single count supports this clonotype. The rearrangement uses TRBV28 and TRBJ2-5, with D possibly being TRBD1 or TRBD2 (6 bases each). V lost 7 bases and J lost 5, with 17 bases in between. The CDR3 is 14 amino acids. Per the germline V gene, CDR1 is MDHEN and CDR2 is SYDVKM. The CDR3 sequence: CASKMSGAAETQYF. The CDR3 bases are TGTGCCAGCAAGATGTCGGGGGCTGCGGAGACCCAGTACTTC. The whole variable domain, filled in from reference TRBV28 and TRBJ2-5, reads DVKVTQSSRYLVKRTGEKVFLECVQDMDHENMFWYRQDPGLGLRLIYFSYDVKMKEKGDIPEGYSVSREKKERFSLILESASTNQTSMYLCASKMSGAAETQYFGPGTRLLVL.